Below are 17 T cell receptor beta chains sequenced from a single sample in a study of identical twins. TCRdb re-called the 5' RACE reads with MiXCR, one entry per CDR3 protein. The sample holds 640,000 or so distinct CDR3 sequences, 6% to 6.5% seen once. The sequenced sample consisted of naive T cells sorted from blood. The receptors here all came from a young man in good health.

This clonotype was detected ten times or more. The J gene is TRBJ1-2, the V gene TRBV11-2; D gene unclear. This CDR3 comprises 14 residues. Germline CDR1 reads SGHAT; CDR2 reads FQNNGV. V was clipped by 2 bases and J by 5 bases, with 12 bases between them. Written as DNA, the CDR3 is TGTGCCAGCAGCTTACCGTCAGGATGGTATGGCTACACCTTC. It translates to CASSLPSGWYGYTF.

This clonotype turned up a few times. V usage is TRBV5-1 and J usage is TRBJ1-6; TRBD1 matches 7 bases. The ends lost 2 bases at V and 9 bases at J; junction bases unmatched: 5. This CDR3 region has 14 residues. Germline V gene lookup returns CDR1 SGHRS and CDR2 YFSETQ. The CDR3 region has the DNA TGCGCCAGCAGCTTTCGACAGGGCAGTTCACCCCTCCACTTT. Protein product: CASSFRQGSSPLHF.

This clonotype was seen many times. The chain is built from TRBV29-1 and TRBJ1-1, with 7 bases matching TRBD1. V trimming: 6 bases; J trimming: 0 bases; junction bases outside the gene matches: 7. Per the germline V gene, CDR1 is SQVTM and CDR2 is ANQGSEA. CDR3 length: 14 residues. Here the CDR3 reads CSVSDRVLNTEAFF. CDR3 bases: TGCAGCGTCAGCGACAGGGTATTGAACACTGAAGCTTTCTTT.

This clonotype was observed a handful of times. This chain uses TRBV24-1 with TRBJ2-2; 9 nucleotides line up with TRBD1. V shed 4 bases, J shed 1 base, and the junction held 6 bases outside the gene matches. There are 17 residues in the CDR3. Looked up from germline, CDR1 is KGHDR and CDR2 is SFDVKD. The CDR3 protein is CATSDLPGQGNTGELFF. The CDR3 DNA reads TGTGCCACCAGTGACCTGCCGGGACAGGGGAACACCGGGGAGCTGTTTTTT.

This clonotype was recorded a few times. V usage is TRBV6-5 and J usage is TRBJ2-3, with unresolved D. Between the trimmed V and J ends, which lost 0 bases and 1 base, there was a span of 8 bases. Germline loops: CDR1 MNHEY, CDR2 SVGAGI. This CDR3 contains 15 residues. The CDR3 loop reads CASSYSNLGTDTQYF. The CDR3 DNA is TGTGCCAGCAGTTACTCGAATCTGGGCACAGATACGCAGTATTTT.

This sequence joins TRBV20-1 and TRBJ1-2; perhaps TRBD1 as D (6 bases). The CDR3 extends over 13 amino acids. Germline CDR1 DFQATT, CDR2 SNEGSKA (reference sequence). V lost 6 bases to trimming and J lost 4 bases, with 15 bases between them. CDR3 sequence (DNA): TGCAGTGCCCGCCATGGGGGCAGCTATGGCTACACCTTC. The encoded protein is CSARHGGSYGYTF.

This clonotype came up a few times. This chain links TRBV24-1 with TRBJ2-1, with D uncertain. The length of the CDR3 is 15 residues. V was shortened by 3 bases and J by 13 bases, with 21 bases between the two germline ends. CDR1 and CDR2 (germline): KGHDR, SFDVKD. The CDR3 spells CATSDPTRIKDTQFF. The CDR3 DNA follows: TGTGCCACCAGTGATCCGACCAGGATCAAGGATACCCAGTTCTTC.

This clonotype was seen many times. CDR3 in DNA: TGTGCCAGCAGTAGTAGCTGGGCGGAGACCCAGTACTTC. This translates into CASSSSWAETQYF. V usage is TRBV11-3 and J usage is TRBJ2-5; the D is unclear. CDR1 SGHNT and CDR2 YENEEA come from the germline V gene. The CDR3 runs 13 residues. The V gene lost 6 bases and the J gene lost 5 bases, with 13 bases spanning the gap.

This clonotype has ten or more counts. The chain carries TRBV20-1 and TRBJ2-1, with D tentatively TRBD2 (6 bases). Looked up from germline, CDR1 is DFQATT and CDR2 is SNEGSKA (reference sequence). Trimming cost V 8 bases and J 4 bases, with 9 bases left between them. The CDR3 is 11 amino acids. The CDR3 spells CSLTRYNEQFF. CDR3 DNA: TGCAGTTTGACTAGATACAATGAGCAGTTCTTC.

There are a few counts of this clonotype. J is TRBJ2-2 and V is TRBV6-2 or TRBV6-3; either TRBD1 or TRBD2 may supply D (6 bases each). The CDR3 length is 16 residues. Per germline, CDR1 MNHEY and CDR2 SVGEGT. V was cut by 0 bases and J by 0 bases, with 8 bases left in between. The chain's CDR3 is CASSYSGGSNTGELFF. CDR3 nucleotide sequence: TGTGCCAGCAGTTACTCGGGGGGCTCGAACACCGGGGAGCTGTTTTTT.

This clonotype was seen repeatedly, ten times or more. V usage is TRBV12-3 or TRBV12-4 and J usage is TRBJ2-5; the D gene is possibly TRBD2 (6 bases). With 2 bases removed from V and 7 bases from J, the gap between germline ends came to 11 bases. The CDR3 extends over 13 amino acids. CDR3 nucleotides: TGTGCCAGCAGTTTACGGGGGTACGGGACCCAGTACTTC. Protein product: CASSLRGYGTQYF.

This clonotype occurred many times. The V and J genes are TRBV28 and TRBJ2-1, with no clear D. Deletions cut 1 base from V and 8 bases from J, with 6 bases between. Germline CDR1 reads MDHEN; CDR2 reads SYDVKM. The CDR3 runs 12 residues. CDR3: CASSLFPDEQFF. The CDR3 bases are TGTGCCAGCAGTTTATTTCCGGATGAGCAGTTCTTC. Drawing the rest from reference TRBV28 and TRBJ2-1, the complete variable domain is DVKVTQSSRYLVKRTGEKVFLECVQDMDHENMFWYRQDPGLGLRLIYFSYDVKMKEKGDIPEGYSVSREKKERFSLILESASTNQTSMYLCASSLFPDEQFFGPGTRLTVL.

This clonotype was detected many times. CDR3 nucleotide sequence: TGTGCCAGCAGCATAGGCTACAATGAGCAGTTCTTC. This encodes CASSIGYNEQFF. The rearrangement joins TRBV19 to TRBJ2-1; no reliable D call. Germline CDR1 reads LNHDA; CDR2 reads SQIVND (reference sequence). V was pared by 9 bases and J by 3 bases, with 9 bases between. The CDR3 is 12 residues long.

This clonotype was seen many times. The CDR3 protein is CASSPLGGLGSNQPQHF. In DNA, the CDR3 is TGTGCCAGCAGTCCCCTAGGAGGCCTTGGGAGCAATCAGCCCCAGCATTTT. This chain connects TRBV28 to TRBJ1-5, with D uncertain. The V and J ends lost 5 bases and 1 base respectively, with 18 bases between them. The germline V gene encodes CDR1 MDHEN and CDR2 SYDVKM. CDR3 size: 17 residues. Based on the CDR3 plus reference TRBV28 and TRBJ1-5, the full variable domain is DVKVTQSSRYLVKRTGEKVFLECVQDMDHENMFWYRQDPGLGLRLIYFSYDVKMKEKGDIPEGYSVSREKKERFSLILESASTNQTSMYLCASSPLGGLGSNQPQHFGDGTRLSIL.

The sample holds many counts of this clonotype. This chain joins TRBV20-1 and TRBJ2-7, with D perhaps TRBD2 (6 bases). This CDR3 has 12 amino acids. Trimming cost V 3 bases and J 6 bases, with 12 bases left between them. From germline, CDR1 is DFQATT and CDR2 SNEGSKA (reference sequence). CDR3 sequence (DNA): TGCAGTGCTAGGGCAATGACTAGCGAGCAGTACTTC. Protein sequence: CSARAMTSEQYF.

This clonotype came up many times. The chain carries TRBV7-9 and TRBJ2-7; D is unresolved. The V end lost 1 base, the J end lost 7 bases, and 8 bases lay between the germline ends. The CDR3 consists of 12 residues. In germline, CDR1 is SEHNR, CDR2 FQNEAQ (reference sequence). The CDR3 nucleotides are TGTGCCAGCAGCTTAGGGACGCTTGAGCAGTACTTC. Translation: CASSLGTLEQYF.

The genes are TRBV7-2 and TRBJ2-1; a weak D match, TRBD2 (6 bases). Trimming took 5 bases from V and 7 from J, leaving 18 bases between them. Looked up from germline, CDR1 is SGHTA and CDR2 is FQGNSA. This CDR3 contains 15 residues. The CDR3 spells CASSPRDSLGNEQFF. CDR3 sequence (DNA): TGTGCCAGCAGCCCCCGGGACTCCTTAGGTAATGAGCAGTTCTTC.